These 25 T cell receptor beta chains were sequenced from one sample in a study of cytomegalovirus exposure and HLA in healthy donors. The protocol was immunoSEQ multiplex PCR, while the TCRdb copy is restricted to in-frame clones and leaves out a portion. The sample includes 90,000 to 150,000 clones, 88% seen only once; the top ten take about 6%. Sequences were obtained from PBMCs. Every receptor here comes from a woman aged 18-35 years in good health and CMV-seropositive.

This sequence joins TRBV7-2 and TRBJ1-4, with a tentative D call TRBD1 (5 bases). The germline V gene encodes CDR1 SGHTA and CDR2 FQGNSA. V gave up 3 bases and J gave up 8 bases, with 13 bases separating them. The CDR3 has 14 amino acids. The CDR3 coding sequence is TGTGCCAGCAGCTTGGGTCGGCGGGGGGAAAAACTGTTTTTT. Residues: CASSLGRRGEKLFF.

This chain connects TRBV29-1 to TRBJ2-5, with 9 bases lining up with TRBD2. This CDR3 region has 14 residues. The J segment lost 1 base and the V segment lost 6 bases, leaving 6 bases of the junction unmatched. The germline CDR1 and CDR2 sequences are SQVTM and ANQGSEA. The CDR3 coding sequence is TGCAGCGTAAGACTAGCGGAGACCCAAGAGACCCAGTACTTC. Protein sequence: CSVRLAETQETQYF.

This chain connects TRBV10-1 to TRBJ1-5; 10 nucleotides agree with TRBD1. The CDR3 has 14 amino acids. The germline CDR1 and CDR2 sequences are WNHNN and SYGVQD (reference sequence). The CDR3 sequence: CALGGQGGNQPQHF. Here the CDR3 DNA reads TGCGCGCTAGGAGGACAGGGGGGCAATCAGCCCCAGCATTTT.

CDR3 in DNA: TGCGCCAGCAGCTTGGCCGGACTAGCCCAAGAGACCCAGTACTTC. It yields the protein CASSLAGLAQETQYF. V and J are TRBV5-1 and TRBJ2-5; 8 bases align to TRBD2. Germline values: CDR1 SGHRS, CDR2 YFSETQ. V was pared by 0 bases and J by 1 base, with 2 bases of the junction left unmatched. This CDR3 contains 15 residues.

This clone has a handful of counts. V gene TRBV5-4 combines with J gene TRBJ2-1; TRBD2 matches 9 bases. Unmatched junction bases numbered 10, after V lost 4 bases and J lost 2 bases. Germline CDR1 reads SGHNT; CDR2 reads YYREEE (reference sequence). This CDR3 comprises 17 residues. CDR3 sequence reads: CASSSRGRLAAYNEQFF. DNA for the CDR3: TGTGCCAGCAGCAGCAGAGGTCGACTAGCGGCCTACAATGAGCAGTTCTTC.

CDR3 sequence reads: CASSPTSGSTDTQYF. In DNA, the CDR3 is TGTGCCAGCTCACCGACTAGCGGGAGCACAGATACGCAGTATTTT. The chain has TRBV18 and TRBJ2-3; TRBD2 matches 10 bases. The CDR3 extends over 15 amino acids. V lost 3 bases to trimming and J lost 0 bases; unmatched junction nucleotides: 0. Germline lookup yields CDR1 KGHSH and CDR2 LQKENI. Full variable domain (remainder filled in from reference TRBV18 and TRBJ2-3): NAGVMQNPRHLVRRRGQEARLRCSPMKGHSHVYWYRQLPEEGLKFMVYLQKENIIDESGMPKERFSAEFPKEGPSILRIQQVVRGDSAAYFCASSPTSGSTDTQYFGPGTRLTVL.

The V gene is TRBV19, the J gene TRBJ2-1, with 8 bases lining up with TRBD1. The CDR3 length is 13 residues. Germline V gene lookup returns CDR1 LNHDA and CDR2 SQIVND (reference sequence). Trimming at V came to 7 bases and at J to 7 bases, leaving 6 bases not matched to a gene. DNA for the CDR3: TGTGCCAGTAACAGGGGGAGTAGTAATGAGCAGTTCTTC. It translates to CASNRGSSNEQFF.

This chain joins TRBV5-1 and TRBJ2-1; TRBD1 matches at 9 bases. CDR3 length: 15 residues. CDR1 is SGHRS, CDR2 YFSETQ, per germline. J lost 6 bases, V lost 4 bases, and 8 bases had no gene match. In DNA, the CDR3 is TGCGCCAGCAGCCCGGGGACAGGGATCGCCAATGAGCAGTTCTTC. Translation gives CASSPGTGIANEQFF.

The chain employs TRBV6-1 and TRBJ2-4, with 7 bases aligning to TRBD2. Per germline, CDR1 MNHNS and CDR2 SASEGT. There are 18 residues in the CDR3. The trim removed 1 base at V and 0 bases at J, leaving 9 bases unmatched. The CDR3 DNA is TGTGCCAGCAGTGAAGGGGGAGGGCGGAACTTAGCCAAAAACATTCAGTACTTC. Its translation: CASSEGGGRNLAKNIQYF.

The chain links TRBV10-1 to TRBJ2-7; a weak D match, TRBD1 (6 bases). The CDR3 covers 15 residues. V was clipped by 0 bases and J by 5 bases, with 14 bases between them. Germline CDR1 reads WNHNN; CDR2 reads SYGVQD (reference sequence). The CDR3 DNA is TGCGCCAGCAGTGAGTCGAACAGGGAGATGGACGAGCAGTACTTC. Protein sequence: CASSESNREMDEQYF.

The genes are TRBV9 and TRBJ1-2; 9 positions match TRBD1. The CDR3 runs 15 residues. Germline V gene lookup returns CDR1 SGDLS and CDR2 YYNGEE. Germline trimming cut 3 bases from V and 7 bases from J; bases unmatched to any gene: 10. Written as DNA, the CDR3 is TGTGCCAGCAGCGCAGCCACACAGGGGGCTATTGGCTACACCTTC. The encoded protein is CASSAATQGAIGYTF.

The chain has TRBV30 and TRBJ2-5; D possibly corresponds to TRBD2 (6 bases). The CDR3 runs 13 residues. The germline V gene has CDR1 GTSNPN and CDR2 SVGIG (reference sequence). Trimming pared 0 bases from V and 7 bases from J, leaving 12 bases between. The CDR3 loop is CAWSVRLDGTQYF. The CDR3 DNA sequence: TGTGCCTGGAGTGTACGACTAGACGGGACCCAGTACTTC.

Only one count was recorded for this clone. The chain carries TRBV4-1 and TRBJ2-5, with 7 bases that match TRBD1. CDR3 size: 15 residues. V was clipped by 4 bases and J by 5 bases; unmatched bases: 10. Germline CDR1 MGHRA, CDR2 YSYEKL. CDR3 sequence: CASSRSEGARETQYF. DNA of the CDR3: TGCGCCAGCAGCCGTTCTGAGGGGGCGAGGGAGACCCAGTACTTC.

V is TRBV27 and J is TRBJ1-1, with 9 bases that match TRBD1. With 6 bases clipped from V and 3 bases from J, the junction kept 5 bases outside the gene matches. This CDR3 spans 14 amino acids. Germline CDR1 is MNHEY and CDR2 is SMNVEV (reference sequence). Written as DNA, the CDR3 is TGTGCCAGCAGGATGGACAGGGGTTACACTGAAGCTTTCTTT. This encodes CASRMDRGYTEAFF.

V and J are TRBV2 and TRBJ1-5; no definite D call. The CDR3 totals 13 residues. Germline lookup yields CDR1 SNHLY and CDR2 FYNNEI. The germline V and J ends were trimmed by 3 bases and 2 bases, with 5 bases remaining between them. CDR3 in DNA: TGTGCCAGCAGTGATGAGGGCAATCAGCCCCAGCATTTT. Protein: CASSDEGNQPQHF.

This clone was seen once. This sequence joins TRBV19 and TRBJ2-2, with 7 bases aligning to TRBD2. V was pared by 3 bases and J by 3 bases, with 7 bases of the junction left unmatched. This CDR3 has 16 amino acids. Germline V lookup: CDR1 LNHDA, CDR2 SQIVND (reference sequence). The CDR3 loop is CASSISGGSDTGELFF. CDR3 bases: TGTGCCAGTAGTATTTCTGGCGGGAGTGACACCGGGGAGCTGTTTTTT. The variable domain in full, completed from reference TRBV19 and TRBJ2-2, reads DGGITQSPKYLFRKEGQNVTLSCEQNLNHDAMYWYRQDPGQGLRLIYYSQIVNDFQKGDIAEGYSVSREKKESFPLTVTSAQKNPTAFYLCASSISGGSDTGELFFGEGSRLTVL.

The rearrangement links TRBV11-2 to TRBJ1-1; perhaps TRBD1 as D (6 bases). Trimming removed 5 bases from V and 6 bases from J, with 13 bases in between. The CDR3 consists of 13 residues. Germline CDR1 SGHAT, CDR2 FQNNGV. In DNA form, the CDR3 reads TGTGCCAGCAGCCCCCCGGGGGGCTCTGAAGCTTTCTTT. Translated: CASSPPGGSEAFF. Full variable domain (rest looked up from reference TRBV11-2 and TRBJ1-1): EAGVAQSPRYKIIEKRQSVAFWCNPISGHATLYWYQQILGQGPKLLIQFQNNGVVDDSQLPKDRFSAERLKGVDSTLKIQPAKLEDSAVYLCASSPPGGSEAFFGQGTRLTVV.

The table lists this clone with a few counts. This chain connects TRBV28 to TRBJ2-7, with D unclear. V gave up 1 base and J gave up 3 bases, with 10 bases separating them. The CDR3 length is 14 residues. Germline-derived CDR1 and CDR2 are MDHEN and SYDVKM. The DNA for the CDR3 is TGTGCCAGCAGTTTATTCGAGACAAACTACGAGCAGTACTTC. Encoded protein: CASSLFETNYEQYF.

The rearrangement joins TRBV28 to TRBJ1-4; D may be TRBD1 (5 bases). CDR3 length: 15 amino acids. V was trimmed by 7 bases and J by 7 bases, leaving 19 bases between them. CDR1 is MDHEN, CDR2 SYDVKM, per germline. CDR3 amino acids: CASNALGGRGEKLFF. CDR3 coding DNA: TGTGCCAGCAACGCCCTCGGGGGACGGGGTGAAAAACTGTTTTTT.

The chain recombines TRBV9 with TRBJ1-2, with 10 bases identical to TRBD1. V lost 6 bases to trimming and J lost 3 bases; unmatched junction nucleotides: 5. CDR3 length equals 14 residues. From germline, CDR1 is SGDLS and CDR2 YYNGEE. CDR3 nucleotide sequence: TGTGCCAGCACCGGGACAGGGGATGACTATGGCTACACCTTC. This codes for CASTGTGDDYGYTF.

The rearrangement links TRBV5-1 to TRBJ1-2; D may be TRBD1 (6 bases). The germline V and J ends were trimmed by 2 bases and 2 bases, with 13 bases remaining between them. The CDR3 has 15 residues. Germline lookup yields CDR1 SGHRS and CDR2 YFSETQ. CDR3 sequence reads: CASSFTGTGNYGYTF. Here the CDR3 DNA reads TGCGCCAGCAGCTTCACAGGGACCGGGAACTATGGCTACACCTTC.

This clone was detected once. The V gene is TRBV27, the J gene TRBJ1-4; unclear D gene. V lost 2 bases and J 14 bases, leaving 15 bases between the germline ends. CDR3 length: 13 residues. CDR1 and CDR2 from the germline V gene are MNHEY and SMNVEV (reference sequence). CDR3 loop: CASSLRGERRLFF. CDR3 DNA: TGTGCCAGCAGTTTACGTGGTGAGAGGCGTCTGTTTTTT.

The V and J genes are TRBV7-9 and TRBJ2-7; TRBD1 might be the D (6 bases). Per the germline V gene, CDR1 is SEHNR and CDR2 is FQNEAQ (reference sequence). The length of the CDR3 is 14 residues. Trimming removed 3 bases from V and 3 bases from J, with 12 bases in between. The CDR3 sequence is CASSFGQPSYEQYF. The CDR3 DNA reads TGTGCCAGCAGCTTCGGACAGCCTAGCTACGAGCAGTACTTC.

The CDR3 loop reads CASSWTSDSSYNEQFF. The CDR3 coding sequence is TGTGCCAGCAGCTGGACTAGCGATTCCTCCTACAATGAGCAGTTCTTC. The chain joins TRBV27 to TRBJ2-1, with 9 bases matching TRBD2. After removal of 6 bases from V and 0 bases from J, the junction contained 6 bases not matched to a gene. CDR3 length: 16 amino acids. Germline CDR1 MNHEY, CDR2 SMNVEV (reference sequence).

This chain joins TRBV27 and TRBJ1-2; D not certain. The germline V gene has CDR1 MNHEY and CDR2 SMNVEV (reference sequence). The CDR3 extends over 13 amino acids. The germline V and J ends were trimmed by 4 bases and 8 bases, with 14 bases remaining between them. CDR3 sequence: CASSSPQARGYTF. The DNA for the CDR3 is TGTGCCAGCAGTTCCCCGCAGGCCCGGGGCTACACCTTC.